The present T cell receptor beta chain was sequenced within a study of blood T cell repertoires in COVID-19. Whole-study context: From the United States, Italy and Spain came samples of acute and convalescent COVID-19. T cells, B-cell-depleted T cells, or PBMCs provided the cDNA or gDNA that served as material.

The assay was immunoSEQ multiplex PCR, and TCRdb's table has in-frame clones only and misses some. Of about 120,000 clones listed, approximately 90% are singletons. Germline-derived CDR1 and CDR2 are LNHDA and SQIVND (reference sequence). The CDR3 is 18 amino acids. Trimming cost V 4 bases and J 0 bases; bases outside gene matches: 8. This clone has a single count. The sequence derives from a human donor with active COVID-19. The donor label of this sample is uncertain. The chain couples TRBV19 to TRBJ2-6; 8 nucleotides line up with TRBD1. Sequenced input: peripheral blood. Here the CDR3 DNA reads TGTGCCAGTAGTACCTCGGACAGGGAATTCTCTGGGGCCAACGTCCTGACTTTC. Protein: CASSTSDREFSGANVLTF.